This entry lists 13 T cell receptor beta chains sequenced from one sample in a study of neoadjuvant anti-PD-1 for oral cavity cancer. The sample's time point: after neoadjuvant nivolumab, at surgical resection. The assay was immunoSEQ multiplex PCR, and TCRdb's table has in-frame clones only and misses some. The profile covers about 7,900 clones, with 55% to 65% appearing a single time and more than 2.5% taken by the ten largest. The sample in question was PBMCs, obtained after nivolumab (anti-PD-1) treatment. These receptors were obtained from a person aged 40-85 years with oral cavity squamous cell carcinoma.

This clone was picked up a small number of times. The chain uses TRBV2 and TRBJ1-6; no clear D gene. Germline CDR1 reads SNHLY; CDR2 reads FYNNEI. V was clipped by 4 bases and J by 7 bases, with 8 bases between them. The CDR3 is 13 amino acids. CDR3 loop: CASSGQRNSPLHF. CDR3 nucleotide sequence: TGTGCCAGCAGTGGACAACGAAATTCACCCCTCCACTTT.

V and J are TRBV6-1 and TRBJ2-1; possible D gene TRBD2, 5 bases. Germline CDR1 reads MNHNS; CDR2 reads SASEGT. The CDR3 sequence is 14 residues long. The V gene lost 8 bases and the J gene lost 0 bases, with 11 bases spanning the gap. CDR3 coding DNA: TGTGCCAGCCTCGGACTGCACTCCTACAATGAGCAGTTCTTC. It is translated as CASLGLHSYNEQFF.

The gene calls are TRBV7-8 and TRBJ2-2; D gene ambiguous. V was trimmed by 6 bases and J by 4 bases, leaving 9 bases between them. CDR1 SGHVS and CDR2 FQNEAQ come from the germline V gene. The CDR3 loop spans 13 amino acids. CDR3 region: CASSLNPTGELFF. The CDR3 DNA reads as TGTGCCAGCAGTCTAAACCCCACCGGGGAGCTGTTTTTT.

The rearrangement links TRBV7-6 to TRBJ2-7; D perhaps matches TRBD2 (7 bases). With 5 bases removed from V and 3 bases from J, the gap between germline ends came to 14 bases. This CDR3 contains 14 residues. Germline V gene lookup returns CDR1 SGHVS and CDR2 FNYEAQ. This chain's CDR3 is CASSPQGGDYEQYF. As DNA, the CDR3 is TGTGCCAGCAGCCCCCAAGGGGGGGACTACGAGCAGTACTTC.

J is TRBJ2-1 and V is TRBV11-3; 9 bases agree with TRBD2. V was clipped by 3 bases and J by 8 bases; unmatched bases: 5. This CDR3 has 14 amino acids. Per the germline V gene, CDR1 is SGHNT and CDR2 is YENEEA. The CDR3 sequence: CASSLRGGADEQFF. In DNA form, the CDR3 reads TGTGCCAGCAGCTTGCGGGGGGGTGCGGATGAGCAGTTCTTC.

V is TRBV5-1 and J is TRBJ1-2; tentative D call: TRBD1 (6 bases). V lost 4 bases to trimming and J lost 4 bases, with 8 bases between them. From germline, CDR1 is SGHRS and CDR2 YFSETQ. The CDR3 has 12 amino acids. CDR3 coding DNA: TGCGCCAGCAGCGAGGACAGCTATGGCTACACCTTC. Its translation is CASSEDSYGYTF. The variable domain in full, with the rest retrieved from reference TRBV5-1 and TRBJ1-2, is KAGVTQTPRYLIKTRGQQVTLSCSPISGHRSVSWYQQTPGQGLQFLFEYFSETQRNKGNFPGRFSGRQFSNSRSEMNVSTLELGDSALYLCASSEDSYGYTFGSGTRLTVV.

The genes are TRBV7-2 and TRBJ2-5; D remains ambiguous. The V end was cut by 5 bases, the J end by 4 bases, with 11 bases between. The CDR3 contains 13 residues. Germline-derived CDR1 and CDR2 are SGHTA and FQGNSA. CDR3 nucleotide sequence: TGTGCCAGCAGCCCCCGGTCGGGAGAGACCCAGTACTTC. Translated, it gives CASSPRSGETQYF. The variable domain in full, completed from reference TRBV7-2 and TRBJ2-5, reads GAGVSQSPSNKVTEKGKDVELRCDPISGHTALYWYRQSLGQGLEFLIYFQGNSAPDKSGLPSDRFSAERTGGSVSTLTIQRTQQEDSAVYLCASSPRSGETQYFGPGTRLLVL.

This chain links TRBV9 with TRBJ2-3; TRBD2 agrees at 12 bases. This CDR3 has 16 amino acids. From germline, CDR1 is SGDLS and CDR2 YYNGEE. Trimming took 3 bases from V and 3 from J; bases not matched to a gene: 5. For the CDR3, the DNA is TGTGCCAGCAGCGGGGGGACTAGCGGGCTTACAGATACGCAGTATTTT. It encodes CASSGGTSGLTDTQYF.

DNA of the CDR3: TGTGCCAGCAGGGTGGACAGGGCTCTTTACAATGAGCAGTTCTTC. This translates into CASRVDRALYNEQFF. This sequence joins TRBV6-6 and TRBJ2-1, with 8 bases identical to TRBD1. This CDR3 is 15 amino acids long. Germline V gene sequence: CDR1 MNHNY, CDR2 SVGAGI (reference sequence). Germline trimming cut 6 bases from V and 4 bases from J; bases unmatched to any gene: 8.

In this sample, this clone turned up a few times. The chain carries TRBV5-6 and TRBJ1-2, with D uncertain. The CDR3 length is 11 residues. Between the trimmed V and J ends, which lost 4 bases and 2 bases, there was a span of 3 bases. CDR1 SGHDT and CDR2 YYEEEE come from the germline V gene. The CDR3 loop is CASSGNYGYTF. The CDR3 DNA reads TGTGCCAGCAGCGGGAACTATGGCTACACCTTC.

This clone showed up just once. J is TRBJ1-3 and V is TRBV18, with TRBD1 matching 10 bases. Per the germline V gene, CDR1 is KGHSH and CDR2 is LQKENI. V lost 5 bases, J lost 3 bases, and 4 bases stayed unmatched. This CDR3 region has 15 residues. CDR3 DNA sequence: TGTGCCAGCTCAGCCGGGACAGGGGTTGGAAACACCATATATTTT. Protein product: CASSAGTGVGNTIYF.

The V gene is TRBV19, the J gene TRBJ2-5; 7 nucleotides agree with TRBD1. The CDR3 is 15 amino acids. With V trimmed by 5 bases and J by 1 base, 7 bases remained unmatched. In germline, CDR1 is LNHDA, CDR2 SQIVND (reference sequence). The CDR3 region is CASSRLGQTQETQYF. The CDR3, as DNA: TGTGCCAGTAGTCGGCTGGGACAGACCCAAGAGACCCAGTACTTC.

This CDR3 is CSAGQGWNEQYF. In DNA, the CDR3 is TGCAGCGCGGGACAGGGGTGGAACGAGCAGTACTTC. The V gene is TRBV29-1, the J gene TRBJ2-7; TRBD1 matches at 10 bases. Losses at the gene ends were 7 bases for V and 5 bases for J; bases not matched to a gene: 5. CDR3 length: 12 residues. CDR1 is SQVTM, CDR2 ANQGSEA, per germline.